This record looks at one T cell receptor (beta chain) sequence and its context. The clone's antigen remains unknown. One base away there is no much larger clone; base qualities are not given. This sample stems from a study of regulatory T cells in long-lasting Graves disease (dated by TCRdb to 2020 to 2023). In the study overall: Newly diagnosed Graves' disease patients had taken antithyroid drugs for less than 3 months. Patients with persistent Graves' disease were compared with patients with newly diagnosed Graves' disease using TCR sequencing and RNA sequencing of peripheral blood. The study took place in China and was registered as a clinical trial. A total of around 33 samples underwent TCR sequencing, from about 13 patients with persistent Graves' disease and 20 patients with newly diagnosed Graves' disease.

The method was multiplex PCR. Sequencing was performed on an Illumina HiSeq 4000. TCR beta libraries were built with iRepertoire HTBI primers and Arm-PCR amplification of CDR3 regions. PCR products were gel purified before sequencing. Per the original workflow: Gene usage analysis of CDR3 amino acid clonotypes used the 60 to 80 TRBV and about 15 TRBJ segments found across samples. COPE and FqMerger were used to merge the filtered high-quality paired reads into contigs. BLAST was used to align contigs to the IMGT TRBV, TRBD and TRBJ reference genes, and CDR3 was defined following IMGT. Any clonotype with a frequency above 0.1% was classified as a highly expanded clone. Repertoire diversity was measured by Shannon entropy, and V-J evenness by the Gini coefficient. Clonotypes shared by more than one individual were considered public. TCRdb redid the processing of the public reads, applying fastp at Q25 and MiXCR, and retained in-frame beta chains. All rows with the same CDR3 protein become a single entry with the most common DNA and genes. TCRdb assigned the V and J calls; the authors' analysis was not used. Present in this sample are under 250,000 distinct CDR3 sequences, around a fifth of which were seen just once. The ten biggest clones cover approximately 12% of the sample.

Overall study results and their limits: More public clonotypes were shared among persistent patients (around 2,600) than among newly diagnosed patients (under 1,000). The study examined only peripheral blood because the primary lesion, thyroid tissue, could not be accessed. Only the TCR beta chain was sequenced and analyzed. Compared with newly diagnosed patients, persistent Graves' disease patients had lower TCR Shannon entropy and fewer highly expanded clones, which suggests clonal expansion. The authors acknowledged the small sample size as a limitation that may reduce accuracy. Preferential use of TRBV28, TRBJ1-2 and TRBJ2-5 was observed in persistent disease, whereas TRBV20-1 and TRBJ2-1 were favored in newly diagnosed disease.

According to the study, the label for this sample's time point signals: newly diagnosed GD, antithyroid drugs for less than 3 months. RNA was extracted from PBMCs in TRIzol for both TCR sequencing and RNA sequencing. The diagnosis of Graves' disease was made according to American Thyroid Association guidelines. The patients came from an endocrinology department in Xi'an, China. Each patient gave 8.5 to 9.5 milliliters of peripheral blood, collected in an EDTA anticoagulant tube. Ficoll Paque Plus density gradient separation was used to isolate PBMCs, and no further T cell sorting was done. An Agilent 2100 Bioanalyzer and agarose gel were used to check RNA quality, and a NanoDrop 2000 was used to measure RNA concentration. The CDR3 covers 12 residues, taking in both the cysteine and the phenylalanine. Of all the DNA, just the CDR3 is kept, 36 bases in frame from base 1. V loses 5 bases, J loses 6 bases, and the germline ends lie 8 bases apart.

This same sample was also part of a study on T cells in Graves' hyperthyroidism and ophthalmopathy. The second study also describes: Stable Graves' hyperthyroidism was defined as the absence of progression to ophthalmopathy over 18 months of follow-up. Hyperthyroidism patients were newly diagnosed, had a disease duration of under 2 months, and were aged 18 to 65 years. Any patient with an uncontrolled infection, another autoimmune disease, pregnancy or lactation was excluded. Diagnoses were established on the basis of clinical symptoms, serum thyroxine and TRAb, thyroid ultrasound, and orbital computed tomography. The TCR CDR3 was subjected to a first round of RT-PCR using the HTBI primer set and the Qiagen OneStep RT-PCR kit. Most expanded thyroid clonotypes (frequency above 0.001) were also found in blood, which suggests that blood repertoires may mirror thyroid immune responses. Ophthalmopathy was separated from stable hyperthyroidism by a 13 V-J signature model, with 85% to 90% sensitivity and about 81% specificity obtained in cross-validation and 80%/75% obtained in testing. In validation, the model predicted progression to ophthalmopathy a median of about 6.8 months before onset, with about 64% sensitivity and about 75% specificity. A discovery cohort of about 100 patients, roughly 40 with Graves' ophthalmopathy and 57 with stable Graves' hyperthyroidism, was used to find distinguishing TCR V-J signatures. Whether ophthalmopathy could be predicted prospectively was tested in an independent validation cohort made up of about 20 hyperthyroidism patients plus 17 patients who later progressed to ophthalmopathy. The 90 or so discovery patients were randomly split 7:3 into training and test sets. Thyroid tissue and blood T-cell repertoires from six Graves' hyperthyroidism patients were also compared in the study. Following sampling, methimazole starting at 30 mg daily was given to hyperthyroidism patients, and high-dose intravenous methylprednisolone was given to ophthalmopathy patients. A second multiplex PCR round built the libraries, followed by size selection and purification. Paired-end sequencing of the libraries was performed with 100 bp reads on an Illumina HiSeq2000. SOAPnuke was used to process the raw data, throwing out any read that contained adapters or uncalled bases, had a mean Phred below 15, or lacked an exact constant-primer or identifier match. COPE v1.2.5 was used to merge the high-quality paired reads, and each unique nucleotide sequence was defined as a clonotype. MiTCR v1.1 was used to align clonotypes to the IMGT TRBV, TRBD and TRBJ reference segments. The analysis included only V-J combinations with a frequency above 0.0001, which together covered more than 99% of the repertoires. A TCS score was defined as the ratio of F50 (clonal expansion) to E x V (chaos), with BLOSUM62-based TCRdist applied between CDR3 peptides within each V-J. Welch's t-statistics and random forest reduced 500 to 550 V-J features to around 14, which were used in a naive Bayes classifier (R e1071). Sample size was not statistically predetermined, and blinding of investigators to group allocation was not performed. According to the paper, TCR Vbeta CDR3 sequencing was carried out on 135 peripheral blood samples, which came from fewer than 50 ophthalmopathy, roughly 75 hyperthyroidism and some 17 progressor patients.

The rearranged chain carries TRBV12-3 or TRBV12-4 and TRBJ1-5, with the D gene too uncertain to name. The material was peripheral blood mononuclear cells (PBMCs), obtained at new diagnosis, from a patient treated with antithyroid drugs. The sequence derives from a woman aged 30 to 39 with Graves disease. Donor details come from another sample of the same person, matched by shared clones. The CDR3 region has the sequence CASSGWGQPQHF. The nucleotide sequence is given as TGTGCCAGCAGTGGATGGGGTCAGCCCCAGCATTTT.